This T cell receptor beta chain was observed in a study of blood T cell repertoires in COVID-19. Across the whole study: Researchers got acute and convalescent COVID-19 samples from the United States, Italy and Spain.

Germline V CDR1 and CDR2: MNHEY, SMNVEV (reference sequence). After removal of 6 bases from V and 5 bases from J, the junction contained 9 bases not matched to a gene. The CDR3 is 15 amino acids. Original handling: Amplification of reference gene primers provided the estimated nucleated cell counts. Sequencing used immunoSEQ multiplex PCR; TCRdb keeps in-frame clones, though not all of them. From that table come the V and J calls and clone size; the DNA was used to work out D and trimming. The data contain around 160,000 clones, approximately 85% of them singletons. This receptor was taken from a woman in her sixties with COVID-19, enrolled during active disease. Specimen: peripheral blood. The chain joins TRBV27 to TRBJ1-4; TRBD1 matches at 7 bases. This chain's CDR3 is CASRTIQGPNEKLFF. CDR3 nucleotide sequence: TGTGCCAGCAGGACTATACAGGGGCCAAATGAAAAACTGTTTTTT. Combining the CDR3 with reference TRBV27 and TRBJ1-4 gives the whole variable domain EAQVTQNPRYLITVTGKKLTVTCSQNMNHEYMSWYRQDPGLGLRQIYYSMNVEVTDKGDVPEGYKVSRKEKRNFPLILESPSPNQTSLYFCASRTIQGPNEKLFFGSGTQLSVL.